The 32 T cell receptor beta chains given below trace back to one sample, sequenced in a study of T cells after yellow fever vaccination. TCRdb reprocessed the 5' RACE reads via MiXCR and lists one record per CDR3 protein. The sample carries some 150,000 distinct CDR3 sequences, under 8% recorded once. The sample in question was CD4+ T cells sorted from PBMCs, obtained 10 days after the yellow fever booster vaccination. Receptors were obtained from a man aged 25-45 years who received the YFV17D yellow fever vaccine.

This clonotype appeared many times. The V gene is TRBV20-1, the J gene TRBJ1-2, with a weak D call TRBD1 (5 bases). Germline assignment: CDR1 DFQATT and CDR2 SNEGSKA (reference sequence). Trimming pared 6 bases from V and 3 bases from J, leaving 17 bases between. The CDR3 sequence is 14 residues long. In nucleotides, the CDR3 is TGCAGTGCCCCGGTCCAGGGTAGATACTATGGCTACACCTTC. Protein: CSAPVQGRYYGYTF.

The chain combines TRBV5-1 with TRBJ2-7, with 10 bases lining up with TRBD1. Germline V gene lookup returns CDR1 SGHRS and CDR2 YFSETQ. This CDR3 has 15 residues. V lost 4 bases, J lost 4 bases, and 8 bases stayed unmatched. The CDR3 spells CASSVRDRGSYEQYF. The CDR3 nucleotides are TGCGCCAGCAGCGTCCGGGACAGGGGCTCTTACGAGCAGTACTTC.

This clonotype was recorded at least ten times. The CDR3 nucleotides are TGCAGCGTTGGGAGCCAGGGTACAGATACGCAGTATTTT. Translation gives CSVGSQGTDTQYF. The V and J genes are TRBV29-1 and TRBJ2-3; the D gene is possibly TRBD1 (5 bases). This CDR3 has 13 residues. CDR1 and CDR2 (germline): SQVTM, ANQGSEA. V was pared by 4 bases and J by 3 bases, with 11 bases between.

This clonotype was seen many times. V usage is TRBV20-1 and J usage is TRBJ2-7; 10 positions agree with TRBD2. This CDR3 comprises 15 residues. The trim removed 0 bases at V and 7 bases at J, leaving 9 bases unmatched. Germline CDR1 DFQATT, CDR2 SNEGSKA (reference sequence). DNA for the CDR3: TGCAGTGCTAGAGAATACCTAGCGGGAGTCGGGGAGCAGTACTTC. This codes for CSAREYLAGVGEQYF.

This clonotype has a handful of counts. The rearrangement joins TRBV29-1 to TRBJ2-1; TRBD2 matches 7 bases. V shed 7 bases, J shed 3 bases, and the junction held 9 bases outside the gene matches. The CDR3 consists of 14 residues. Germline V gene lookup returns CDR1 SQVTM and CDR2 ANQGSEA. CDR3 residues: CSGRTSDRYNEQFF. As DNA, the CDR3 is TGCAGCGGCCGAACTAGCGACCGCTACAATGAGCAGTTCTTC.

This clonotype was detected only a few times. The chain is built from TRBV29-1 and TRBJ2-7, with D perhaps TRBD2 (7 bases). Trimming left V 6 bases short and J 4 bases short, with 16 bases between. Per the germline V gene, CDR1 is SQVTM and CDR2 is ANQGSEA. The CDR3 has 13 amino acids. CDR3 in amino acids: CSVSGRGSYEQYF. The DNA for the CDR3 is TGCAGCGTGTCAGGGAGGGGGTCATACGAGCAGTACTTC.

This clonotype was seen a handful of times. V usage is TRBV6-1 and J usage is TRBJ2-1, with TRBD2 matching over 9 bases. The germline CDR1 and CDR2 sequences are MNHNS and SASEGT. The J segment lost 6 bases and the V segment lost 6 bases, leaving 3 bases of the junction unmatched. This CDR3 spans 13 amino acids. As DNA, the CDR3 is TGTGCCAGCAGCCCTAGCGGGATCAATGAGCAGTTCTTC. Translating gives CASSPSGINEQFF.

This clonotype was recorded many times. CDR3 nucleotide sequence: TGTGCCAGCAGCATGGACGGGCCAAGGCAGTTCTTC. Its translation is CASSMDGPRQFF. V and J are TRBV6-6 and TRBJ2-1; D is undetermined. Germline CDR1 reads MNHNY; CDR2 reads SVGAGI (reference sequence). This CDR3 has 12 residues. Trimming took off 6 bases at V and 12 bases at J, with 15 bases between the two ends.

The sample holds many counts of this clonotype. This chain uses TRBV7-2 with TRBJ2-3; D unresolved. CDR3 size: 17 residues. Trimming cost V 1 base and J 3 bases, with 17 bases left between them. Germline values: CDR1 SGHTA, CDR2 FQGNSA. The CDR3, as DNA: TGTGCCAGCAGCTTAGTGTACGGAACACGTATTACAGATACGCAGTATTTT. Residues: CASSLVYGTRITDTQYF.

This chain links TRBV7-2 with TRBJ2-7; 7 nucleotides match TRBD1. This CDR3 contains 14 residues. V lost 2 bases, J lost 2 bases, and 3 bases stayed unmatched. Germline V gene sequence: CDR1 SGHTA, CDR2 FQGNSA. The CDR3 loop reads CASSLTGDPYEQYF. CDR3 nucleotide sequence: TGTGCCAGCAGCTTAACAGGGGATCCCTACGAGCAGTACTTC.

This clonotype was seen at least ten times. As DNA, the CDR3 is TGTGCCAGCAGCTTGCGAACAGCAAGGCGGTCCGATACGCAGTATTTT. This sequence encodes CASSLRTARRSDTQYF. V and J are TRBV11-1 and TRBJ2-3; D gene uncertain. Looked up from germline, CDR1 is SGHAT and CDR2 is FQDESV (reference sequence). Trimming shortened V by 3 bases and J by 6 bases, and 19 bases separated the two germline ends. The CDR3 extends over 16 amino acids.

This clonotype was seen ten or more times. The gene calls are TRBV10-1 and TRBJ2-2, with D hard to call. The CDR3 spans 13 residues. Germline CDR1 reads WNHNN; CDR2 reads SYGVQD (reference sequence). The germline V and J ends were trimmed by 4 bases and 5 bases, with 8 bases remaining between them. Written as DNA, the CDR3 is TGCGCCAGCAGTGTTACGGTTACCGGGGAGCTGTTTTTT. This translates into CASSVTVTGELFF.

This clonotype has ten or more counts. The V gene is TRBV5-5, the J gene TRBJ2-5; tentatively, D is TRBD2 (5 bases). V lost 0 bases and J 5 bases, leaving 17 bases between the germline ends. Germline V gives CDR1 SGHKS, CDR2 YYEKEE (reference sequence). The CDR3 has 16 residues. The CDR3 sequence: CASSLGSSSRGETQYF. The CDR3 nucleotides read TGTGCCAGCAGCTTGGGGAGCTCCAGCCGAGGGGAGACCCAGTACTTC.

Ten or more counts support this clonotype. The genes are TRBV9 and TRBJ2-2, with TRBD2 matching over 10 bases. The ends lost 3 bases at V and 3 bases at J; junction bases unmatched: 8. CDR3 size: 17 residues. The germline V gene has CDR1 SGDLS and CDR2 YYNGEE. The CDR3 reads CASSAPSGSVYTGELFF. DNA of the CDR3: TGTGCCAGCAGCGCACCTAGCGGGAGTGTTTACACCGGGGAGCTGTTTTTT.

This clonotype was detected ten times or more. The chain joins TRBV5-6 to TRBJ2-7; D gene ambiguous. The CDR3 extends over 13 amino acids. V was trimmed by 3 bases and J by 0 bases, leaving 7 bases between them. Germline CDR1 SGHDT, CDR2 YYEEEE. The CDR3 region is CASSSTYSYEQYF. The CDR3 region has the DNA TGTGCCAGCAGCTCGACGTACTCCTACGAGCAGTACTTC.

This clonotype was observed many times. V usage is TRBV6-2 or TRBV6-3 and J usage is TRBJ1-2; 7 bases fit TRBD1. V lost 7 bases to trimming and J lost 4 bases; unmatched junction nucleotides: 6. The germline CDR1 and CDR2 sequences are MNHEY and SVGEGT. This CDR3 is built from 13 residues. The CDR3 region has the DNA TGTGCCAGCAACCGAGACAGGGCCTATGGCTACACCTTC. Translation gives CASNRDRAYGYTF.

This clonotype was observed at least ten times. CDR3 sequence: CASTASGNTIYF. CDR3 nucleotides: TGTGCCAGCACGGCATCTGGAAACACCATATATTTT. J is TRBJ1-3 and V is TRBV12-3 or TRBV12-4, with no clear D. Trimming left V 7 bases short and J 1 base short, with 5 bases between. The CDR3 loop spans 12 amino acids.

The chain carries TRBV30 and TRBJ2-5, with 7 bases lining up with TRBD2. CDR3 size: 14 residues. The V gene's germline CDR1 is GTSNPN and CDR2 SVGIG (reference sequence). V was clipped by 1 base and J by 2 bases; unmatched bases: 4. Written as DNA, the CDR3 is TGTGCCTGGAGTGCCGGGCGGGGGCAAGAGACCCAGTACTTC. This encodes CAWSAGRGQETQYF.

This clonotype was seen repeatedly, ten times or more. The gene calls are TRBV7-2 and TRBJ2-1; D may match TRBD1 or TRBD2 (6 bases each). The CDR3 contains 12 residues. Germline CDR1 and CDR2: SGHTA and FQGNSA. The germline V and J ends were trimmed by 5 bases and 14 bases, with 16 bases remaining between them. The CDR3 loop reads CASSAADRREFF. The CDR3 nucleotides are TGTGCCAGCAGCGCCGCTGACAGGAGGGAGTTCTTC.

The table lists this clonotype with many counts. V and J are TRBV7-2 and TRBJ2-7; 13 positions match TRBD2. The germline V gene encodes CDR1 SGHTA and CDR2 FQGNSA. The junction had 5 bases not matched to a gene; V was cut back by 3 bases and J by 6 bases. This CDR3 has 15 residues. CDR3: CASSFGLAGVSEQYF. The CDR3 DNA reads as TGTGCCAGCAGCTTTGGACTAGCGGGAGTAAGCGAGCAGTACTTC.

This clonotype was seen repeatedly, ten times or more. The CDR3 region has the DNA TGCGCCAGCAGCCTCGAAACAGGGTCTGAAGCTTTCTTT. It codes for CASSLETGSEAFF. This chain joins TRBV4-3 and TRBJ1-1; D is possibly TRBD1 (6 bases). The CDR3 is made up of 13 amino acids. Germline lookup yields CDR1 LGHNA and CDR2 YSLEER. The ends were cut back, 4 bases at V and 6 bases at J, with 12 bases in the middle.

This clonotype was detected many times. This sequence joins TRBV7-6 and TRBJ2-2; D remains unclear. The V end lost 3 bases, the J end lost 6 bases, and 8 bases lay between the germline ends. CDR3 length equals 13 residues. Germline CDR1 reads SGHVS; CDR2 reads FNYEAQ. The CDR3 sequence is CASSFAGSGELFF. The CDR3 coding sequence is TGTGCCAGCAGCTTCGCAGGTTCCGGGGAGCTGTTTTTT.

The chain employs TRBV3-1 and TRBJ2-5; tentative D call: TRBD2 (6 bases). The CDR3 has 13 residues. Germline assignment: CDR1 LGHDT and CDR2 YNNKEL (reference sequence). V was clipped by 1 base and J by 5 bases, with 8 bases between them. DNA for the CDR3: TGTGCCAGCAGCCAAGGGGGGGTGGAGACCCAGTACTTC. Protein sequence: CASSQGGVETQYF.

This clonotype was counted at least ten times. The chain employs TRBV7-6 and TRBJ2-7; TRBD1 agrees at 8 bases. Germline assignment: CDR1 SGHVS and CDR2 FNYEAQ. The CDR3 spans 15 residues. V shed 1 base and J 3 bases; nucleotides not matched to a gene: 5. In nucleotides, the CDR3 is TGTGCCAGCAGCTTAGTAACAGGGGGAGACTACGAGCAGTACTTC. Protein: CASSLVTGGDYEQYF. Looking up the rest from reference TRBV7-6 and TRBJ2-7 gives the full variable domain: GAGVSQSPRYKVTKRGQDVALRCDPISGHVSLYWYRQALGQGPEFLTYFNYEAQQDKSGLPNDRFSAERPEGSISTLTIQRTEQRDSAMYRCASSLVTGGDYEQYFGPGTRLTVT.

This clonotype was detected ten times or more. J is TRBJ2-1 and V is TRBV6-2 or TRBV6-3; D is perhaps TRBD1 (6 bases). Germline V gene sequence: CDR1 MNHEY, CDR2 SVGEGT. The CDR3 extends over 14 amino acids. Trimming shortened V by 2 bases and J by 1 base, and 6 bases separated the two germline ends. CDR3 in DNA: TGTGCCAGCAGTTACGGGACATCCTACAATGAGCAGTTCTTC. The encoded protein is CASSYGTSYNEQFF.

This clonotype was observed a handful of times. The chain joins TRBV3-1 to TRBJ1-2, with D possibly being TRBD1 (6 bases). The CDR3 covers 15 residues. Germline V lookup: CDR1 LGHDT, CDR2 YNNKEL (reference sequence). V dropped 5 bases and J dropped 13 bases, with 26 bases sitting between them. The CDR3 protein is CASSGRQDPLNWGTF. The CDR3 DNA reads TGTGCCAGCAGCGGACGACAGGACCCTCTCAATTGGGGCACCTTC. The entire variable domain, with the rest obtained from reference TRBV3-1 and TRBJ1-2, is as follows: DTAVSQTPKYLVTQMGNDKSIKCEQNLGHDTMYWYKQDSKKFLKIMFSYNNKELIINETVPNRFSPKSPDKAHLNLHINSLELGDSAVYFCASSGRQDPLNWGTFGSGTRLTVV.

This chain uses TRBV19 with TRBJ2-1; the D gene is possibly TRBD2 (7 bases). The CDR3 length is 15 residues. Germline assignment: CDR1 LNHDA and CDR2 SQIVND (reference sequence). V shed 6 bases and J shed 8 bases, with 20 bases lying between them. In DNA, the CDR3 is TGTGCCAGTAGCGTGAGGGGGGGGACGTGGGATGAGCAGTTCTTC. Translated: CASSVRGGTWDEQFF.

This clonotype has at least ten counts. This sequence joins TRBV6-5 and TRBJ2-2, with D possibly TRBD2 on 6 matching bases. Germline V gives CDR1 MNHEY, CDR2 SVGAGI. V was trimmed by 0 bases and J by 3 bases, leaving 11 bases between them. This CDR3 region has 16 residues. The CDR3 nucleotides read TGTGCCAGCAGTTACTCGGGGGGTCAGGACACCGGGGAGCTGTTTTTT. Encoded protein: CASSYSGGQDTGELFF.

This clonotype was detected ten times or more. This rearrangement joins TRBV7-7 to TRBJ2-5; D unclear. Trimming took 1 base from V and 2 from J, leaving 8 bases between them. The CDR3 totals 14 residues. Germline CDR1 reads SSHAT; CDR2 reads FNYEAQ (reference sequence). The CDR3 sequence: CASSLVGKQETQYF. The CDR3 DNA sequence: TGTGCCAGCAGCTTAGTTGGAAAACAAGAGACCCAGTACTTC.

This clonotype was recorded a few times. V gene TRBV7-2 combines with J gene TRBJ2-3; possibly TRBD1 for D (5 bases). This CDR3 region has 15 residues. Trimming pared 3 bases from V and 1 base from J, leaving 11 bases between. Germline V gives CDR1 SGHTA, CDR2 FQGNSA. CDR3 coding DNA: TGTGCCAGCAGCTTTACACTGACAGGCACAGATACGCAGTATTTT. Its protein product is CASSFTLTGTDTQYF. Drawing the rest from reference TRBV7-2 and TRBJ2-3, the complete variable domain is GAGVSQSPSNKVTEKGKDVELRCDPISGHTALYWYRQSLGQGLEFLIYFQGNSAPDKSGLPSDRFSAERTGGSVSTLTIQRTQQEDSAVYLCASSFTLTGTDTQYFGPGTRLTVL.

The sample holds many counts of this clonotype. The gene calls are TRBV10-2 and TRBJ1-4; no clear D gene. This CDR3 region has 15 residues. V lost 2 bases and J lost 8, with 15 bases in between. CDR1 is WSHSY and CDR2 is SAAADI in the germline V gene. The CDR3 protein is CASSEPVGAGEKLFF. CDR3 sequence (DNA): TGCGCCAGCAGTGAGCCTGTCGGTGCGGGGGAAAAACTGTTTTTT.

This clonotype was picked up many times. The chain recombines TRBV29-1 with TRBJ1-2; 7 nucleotides align to TRBD1. CDR1 is SQVTM, CDR2 ANQGSEA, per germline. The CDR3 length is 15 residues. Trimming at V came to 7 bases and at J to 4 bases, leaving 15 bases not matched to a gene. The CDR3 DNA reads TGCAGCGCCTGGGATCCGGGACAGACTATCTATGGCTACACCTTC. Protein: CSAWDPGQTIYGYTF.